This entry concerns a single TCR beta chain. Its specificity is unknown. This specimen belongs to a study of CD8 T cells in ankylosing spondylitis. Broader study findings: Earlier authors reported some of these motif variants in reactive arthritis synovial fluid and blood.

TCRdb passed the 5' RACE reads through MiXCR, listing each CDR3 protein once. The repertoire consists of about 150,000 distinct CDR3 sequences, with 40% to 50% occurring once and the leading ten covering 13% to 15%. The TCR sequence derives from a male donor with ankylosing spondylitis. The sample consisted of synovial fluid, either unsorted or a sorted T cell fraction (not recorded which).

Written as DNA, the CDR3 is TGTGCCAGCAGCCATATAGCGGGGCGGACAGATACGCAGTATTTT. This sequence encodes CASSHIAGRTDTQYF. The rearrangement links TRBV4-2 to TRBJ2-3; TRBD2 matches at 8 bases. J lost 3 bases, V lost 3 bases, and 5 bases had no gene match. CDR1 and CDR2 (germline): LGHNA, YNFKEQ. This CDR3 is 15 amino acids long.